These T cell receptor beta chains were read from a single sample in a study of CD8 T cells in ankylosing spondylitis. Each CDR3 protein is one row after TCRdb ran MiXCR on the 5' RACE reads. Of tens of thousands of distinct CDR3 sequences in the sample, more than 25% were seen once. Sequences were obtained from blood, either unsorted or a sorted T cell fraction (not recorded which). These receptors all stem from a male donor with ankylosing spondylitis or in good health (not recorded which). Both conserved end residues are part of each CDR3. The D gene is left open where the match is weak. Part of the rows lack a size; the others show once, few, many or a class for expanded clones.

13	TRBD2	TRBV7-9	TRBJ2-5	-	CASRAGDQETQYF	TGTGCCAGCAGGGCGGGAGACCAAGAGACCCAGTACTTC
15	-	TRBV20-1	TRBJ1-5	-	CSARVGIISNQPQHF	TGCAGTGCTAGAGTCGGCATCATTAGCAATCAGCCCCAGCATTTT
15	TRBD1	TRBV5-4	TRBJ1-1	few	CASSQTQGAQGKAFF	TGTGCCAGCAGCCAGACACAGGGGGCCCAGGGGAAAGCTTTCTTT
13	-	TRBV7-9	TRBJ2-1	-	CANRQDDYNEQFF	TGTGCCAACCGACAGGACGATTACAATGAGCAGTTCTTC
15	-	TRBV2	TRBJ2-6	-	CASSSGSLGANVLTF	TGTGCCAGCAGCTCAGGGTCGCTTGGCGCCAACGTCCTGACTTTC
15	TRBD2	TRBV20-1	TRBJ2-3	few	CSAQPLAGVSDTQYF	TGCAGTGCCCAGCCCCTAGCGGGGGTATCAGATACGCAGTATTTT
14	-	TRBV29-1	TRBJ1-2	once	CSVDTGRGMSGYTF	TGCAGCGTTGACACTGGCAGGGGAATGAGTGGCTACACCTTC
15	-	TRBV6-1	TRBJ2-7	few	CASRIQQGGAYEQYF	TGTGCCAGCAGGATACAACAGGGTGGGGCCTACGAGCAGTACTTC
14	TRBD1	TRBV20-1	TRBJ1-4	-	CSAIRTGTGGQLFF	TGCAGTGCTATAAGAACCGGGACAGGGGGCCAACTGTTTTTT
13	-	TRBV7-3	TRBJ1-2	few	CASSQDGTYGYTF	TGTGCCAGCAGCCAGGACGGAACTTATGGCTACACCTTC
13	TRBD1	TRBV9	TRBJ1-5	-	CASSVDGTGPQHF	TGTGCCAGCAGCGTAGACGGGACAGGCCCCCAGCATTTT
14	TRBD1	TRBV7-8	TRBJ1-1	-	CASSLGTGRTEAFF	TGTGCCAGCAGCTTAGGGACAGGGCGTACTGAAGCTTTCTTT
11	-	TRBV20-1	TRBJ2-1	few	CSAILSQEQFF	TGCAGTGCCATACTCTCGCAGGAGCAGTTCTTC
11	-	TRBV6-6	TRBJ1-4	-	CASGYVEKLFF	TGTGCCAGCGGATACGTCGAAAAACTGTTTTTT
14	-	TRBV7-2	TRBJ2-3	few	CASNQGGRRDTQYF	TGTGCCAGCAACCAGGGGGGGCGCCGAGATACGCAGTATTTT
13	-	TRBV5-1	TRBJ2-7	once	CASSFEPNYEQYF	TGCGCCAGCAGCTTCGAGCCGAACTACGAGCAGTACTTC
15	TRBD1	TRBV5-1	TRBJ2-5	-	CASSTGQGVQETQYF	TGCGCCAGCAGCACCGGACAGGGAGTACAAGAGACCCAGTACTTC
13	-	TRBV7-9	TRBJ1-2	few	CASREQGRDGYTF	TGTGCCAGCAGGGAACAGGGAAGGGATGGCTACACCTTC
13	-	TRBV19	TRBJ2-3	-	CASTTTNTDTQYF	TGTGCCAGTACCACTACTAACACAGATACGCAGTATTTT
14	-	TRBV29-1	TRBJ2-7	-	CSVTGLRRTDEQYF	TGCAGCGTTACGGGACTTCGCCGAACGGACGAGCAGTACTTC
14	TRBD2	TRBV5-1	TRBJ2-7	few	CASSPGTSVSEQYF	TGCGCCAGCAGTCCCGGGACTAGCGTCTCCGAGCAGTACTTC
12	-	TRBV3-1	TRBJ1-1	few	CAVRGFDTEAFF	TGTGCCGTCCGGGGATTCGACACTGAAGCTTTCTTT
12	-	TRBV20-1	TRBJ2-2	many	CSAILRSGELFF	TGCAGTGCTATTCTGAGATCCGGGGAGCTGTTTTTT